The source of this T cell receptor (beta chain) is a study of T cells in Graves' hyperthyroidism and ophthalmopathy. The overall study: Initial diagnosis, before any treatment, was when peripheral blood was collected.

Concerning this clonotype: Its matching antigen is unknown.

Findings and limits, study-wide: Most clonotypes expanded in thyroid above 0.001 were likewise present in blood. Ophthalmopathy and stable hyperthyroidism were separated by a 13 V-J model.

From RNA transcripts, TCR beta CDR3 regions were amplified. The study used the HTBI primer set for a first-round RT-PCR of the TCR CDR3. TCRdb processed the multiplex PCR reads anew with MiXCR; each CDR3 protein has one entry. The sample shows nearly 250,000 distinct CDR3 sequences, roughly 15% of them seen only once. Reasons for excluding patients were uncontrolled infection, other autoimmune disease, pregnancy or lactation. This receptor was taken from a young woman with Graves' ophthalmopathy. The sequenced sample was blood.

The CDR3 sequence is CASSPPAGRNIQYF. CDR3 sequence (DNA): TGTGCCAGCAGCCCCCCGGCGGGGCGAAACATTCAGTACTTC. The rearrangement joins TRBV6-1 to TRBJ2-4; tentative D call: TRBD2 (6 bases). The CDR3 sequence is 14 residues long. The V gene's germline CDR1 is MNHNS and CDR2 SASEGT. V lost 6 bases and J lost 6, with 15 bases in between.